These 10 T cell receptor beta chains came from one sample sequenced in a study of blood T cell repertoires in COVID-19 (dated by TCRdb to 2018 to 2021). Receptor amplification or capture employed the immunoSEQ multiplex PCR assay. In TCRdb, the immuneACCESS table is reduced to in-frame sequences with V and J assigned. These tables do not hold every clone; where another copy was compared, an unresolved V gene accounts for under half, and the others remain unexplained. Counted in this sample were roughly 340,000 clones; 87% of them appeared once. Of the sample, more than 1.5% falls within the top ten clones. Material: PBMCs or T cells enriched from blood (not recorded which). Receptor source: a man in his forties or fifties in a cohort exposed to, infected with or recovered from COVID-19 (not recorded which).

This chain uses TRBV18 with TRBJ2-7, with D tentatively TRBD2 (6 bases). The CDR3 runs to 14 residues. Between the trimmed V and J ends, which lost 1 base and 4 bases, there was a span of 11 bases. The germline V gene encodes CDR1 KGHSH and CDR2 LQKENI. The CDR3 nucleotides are TGTGCCAGCTCACCACAGGCGGGACGATACGAGCAGTACTTC. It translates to CASSPQAGRYEQYF.

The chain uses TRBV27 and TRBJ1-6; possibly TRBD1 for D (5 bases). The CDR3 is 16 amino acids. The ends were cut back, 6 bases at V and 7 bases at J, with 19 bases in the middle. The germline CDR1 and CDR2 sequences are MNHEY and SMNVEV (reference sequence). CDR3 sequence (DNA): TGTGCCAGCAGGGGGGAGGGACCTTCCTGGAATTCACCCCTCCACTTT. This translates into CASRGEGPSWNSPLHF.

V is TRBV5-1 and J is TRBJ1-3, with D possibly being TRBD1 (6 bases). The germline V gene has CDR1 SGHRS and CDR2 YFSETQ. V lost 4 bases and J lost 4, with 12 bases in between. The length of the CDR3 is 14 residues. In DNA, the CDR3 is TGCGCCAGCAGCGCCGGGACACAAGGAAACACCATATATTTT. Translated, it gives CASSAGTQGNTIYF.

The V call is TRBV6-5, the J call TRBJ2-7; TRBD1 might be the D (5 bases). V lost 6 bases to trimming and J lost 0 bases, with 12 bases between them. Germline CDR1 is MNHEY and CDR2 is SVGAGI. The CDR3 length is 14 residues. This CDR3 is CASSPGHSSYEQYF. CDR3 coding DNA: TGTGCCAGCAGCCCCGGACACAGCTCCTACGAGCAGTACTTC.

CDR3 residues: CASSFLSLAGGGEQFF. CDR3 in DNA: TGTGCCAGCAGCTTTCTTTCCCTAGCGGGAGGCGGTGAGCAGTTCTTC. The chain links TRBV7-2 to TRBJ2-1; 11 bases line up with TRBD2. J was trimmed by 9 bases and V by 3 bases; bases with no gene match: 10. Germline V gene sequence: CDR1 SGHTA, CDR2 FQGNSA. The CDR3 is 16 amino acids.

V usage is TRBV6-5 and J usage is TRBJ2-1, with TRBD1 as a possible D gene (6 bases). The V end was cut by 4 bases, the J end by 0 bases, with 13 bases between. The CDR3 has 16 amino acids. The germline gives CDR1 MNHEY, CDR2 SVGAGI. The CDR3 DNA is TGTGCCAGCAGTTTCCCGACAGGTCCCTCCTACAATGAGCAGTTCTTC. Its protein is CASSFPTGPSYNEQFF.

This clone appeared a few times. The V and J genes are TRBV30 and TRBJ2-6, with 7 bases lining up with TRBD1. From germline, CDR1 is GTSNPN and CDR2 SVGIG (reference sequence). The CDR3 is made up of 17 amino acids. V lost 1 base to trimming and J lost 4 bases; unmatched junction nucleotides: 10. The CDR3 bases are TGTGCCTGGAGTGCAACTAGGGGGCCGGGAGGGGCCAACGTCCTGACTTTC. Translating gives CAWSATRGPGGANVLTF.

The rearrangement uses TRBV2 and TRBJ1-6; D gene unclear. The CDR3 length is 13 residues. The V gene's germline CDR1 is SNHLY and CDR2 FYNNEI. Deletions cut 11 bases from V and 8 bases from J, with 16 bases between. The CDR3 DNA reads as TGTGCCTATACCCAGCGCGGAGATTCACCCCTCCACTTT. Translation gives CAYTQRGDSPLHF.

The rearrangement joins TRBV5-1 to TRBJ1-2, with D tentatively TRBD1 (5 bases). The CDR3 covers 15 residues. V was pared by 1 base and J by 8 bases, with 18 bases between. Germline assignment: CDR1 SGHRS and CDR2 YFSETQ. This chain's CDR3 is CASSLQGLFSTGYTF. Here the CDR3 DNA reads TGCGCCAGCAGCTTGCAGGGTTTGTTTTCGACGGGCTACACCTTC.

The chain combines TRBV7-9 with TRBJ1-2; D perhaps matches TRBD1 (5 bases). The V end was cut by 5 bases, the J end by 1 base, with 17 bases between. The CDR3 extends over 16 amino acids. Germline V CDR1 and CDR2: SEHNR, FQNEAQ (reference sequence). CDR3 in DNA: TGTGCCAGCAGCCGGACCGGGGGGTCGCGTAACTATGGCTACACCTTC. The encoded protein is CASSRTGGSRNYGYTF.